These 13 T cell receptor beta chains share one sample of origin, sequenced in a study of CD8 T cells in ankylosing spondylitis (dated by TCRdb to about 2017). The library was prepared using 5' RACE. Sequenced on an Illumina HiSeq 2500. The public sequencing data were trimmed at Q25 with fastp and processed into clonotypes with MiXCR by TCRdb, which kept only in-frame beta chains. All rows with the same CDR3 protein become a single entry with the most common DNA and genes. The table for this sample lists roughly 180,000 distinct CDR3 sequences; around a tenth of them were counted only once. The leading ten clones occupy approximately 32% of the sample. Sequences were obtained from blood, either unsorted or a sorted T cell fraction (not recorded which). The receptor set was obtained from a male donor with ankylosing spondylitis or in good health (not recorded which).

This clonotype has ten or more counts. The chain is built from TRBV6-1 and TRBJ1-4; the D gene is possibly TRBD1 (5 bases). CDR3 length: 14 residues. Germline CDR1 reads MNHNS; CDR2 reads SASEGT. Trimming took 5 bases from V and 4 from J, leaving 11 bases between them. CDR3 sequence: CASSQRRGNEKLFF. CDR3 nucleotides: TGTGCCAGCAGTCAGCGGAGGGGTAATGAAAAACTGTTTTTT.

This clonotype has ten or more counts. CDR3 sequence: CSALGLAGVSSTDTQYF. The CDR3 nucleotides read TGCAGTGCGCTGGGACTAGCGGGGGTCAGTAGCACAGATACGCAGTATTTT. V usage is TRBV20-1 and J usage is TRBJ2-3; 14 bases are shared with TRBD2. Germline trimming cut 6 bases from V and 0 bases from J; bases unmatched to any gene: 8. The germline V gene has CDR1 DFQATT and CDR2 SNEGSKA (reference sequence). The CDR3 has 17 amino acids.

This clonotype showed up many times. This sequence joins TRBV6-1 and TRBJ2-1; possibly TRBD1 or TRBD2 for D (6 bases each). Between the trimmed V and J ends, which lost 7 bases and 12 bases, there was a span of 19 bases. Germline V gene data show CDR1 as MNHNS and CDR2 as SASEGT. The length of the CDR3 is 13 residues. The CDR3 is CASTAVGGAGQFF. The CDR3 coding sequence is TGTGCCAGCACCGCGGTGGGGGGCGCGGGGCAGTTCTTC.

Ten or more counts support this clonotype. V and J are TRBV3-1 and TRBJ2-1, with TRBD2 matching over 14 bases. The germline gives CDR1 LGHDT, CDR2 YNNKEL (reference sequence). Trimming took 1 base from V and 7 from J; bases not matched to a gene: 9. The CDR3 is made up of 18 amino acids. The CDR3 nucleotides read TGTGCCAGCAGCCAAGGGGCGGGGACTAGCGGGAGTTGGAATGAGCAGTTCTTC. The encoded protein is CASSQGAGTSGSWNEQFF.

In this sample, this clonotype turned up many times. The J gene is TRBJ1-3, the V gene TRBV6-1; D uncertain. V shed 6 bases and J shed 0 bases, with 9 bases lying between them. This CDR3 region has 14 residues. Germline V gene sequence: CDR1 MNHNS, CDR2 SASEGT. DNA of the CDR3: TGTGCCAGCAGGGACGGTGCCTCTGGAAACACCATATATTTT. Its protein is CASRDGASGNTIYF.

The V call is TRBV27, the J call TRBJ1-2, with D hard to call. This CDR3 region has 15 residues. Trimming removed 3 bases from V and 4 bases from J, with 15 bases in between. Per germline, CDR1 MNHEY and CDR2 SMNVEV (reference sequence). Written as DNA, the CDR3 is TGTGCCAGCAGTTTCGGTGGGATCTCCGGCTATGGCTACACCTTC. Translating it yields CASSFGGISGYGYTF.

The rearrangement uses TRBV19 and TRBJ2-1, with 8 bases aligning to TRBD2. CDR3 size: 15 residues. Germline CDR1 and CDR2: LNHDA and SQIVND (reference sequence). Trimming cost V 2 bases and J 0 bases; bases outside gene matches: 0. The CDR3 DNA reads TGTGCCAGTAGTATAAGCGGGAGCTCCTACAATGAGCAGTTCTTC. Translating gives CASSISGSSYNEQFF.

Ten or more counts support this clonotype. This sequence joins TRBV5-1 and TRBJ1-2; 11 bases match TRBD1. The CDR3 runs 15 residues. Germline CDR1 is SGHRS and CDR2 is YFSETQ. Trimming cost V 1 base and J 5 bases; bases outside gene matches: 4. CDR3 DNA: TGCGCCAGCAGCTTGTCGGGGACAGGGGGGTATGGCTACACCTTC. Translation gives CASSLSGTGGYGYTF.

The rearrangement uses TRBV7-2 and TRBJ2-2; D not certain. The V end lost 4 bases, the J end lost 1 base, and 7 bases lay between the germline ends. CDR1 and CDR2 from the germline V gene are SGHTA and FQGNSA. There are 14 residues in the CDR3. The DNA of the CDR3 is TGTGCCAGCAGCTCCCGGATGAACACCGGGGAGCTGTTTTTT. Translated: CASSSRMNTGELFF.

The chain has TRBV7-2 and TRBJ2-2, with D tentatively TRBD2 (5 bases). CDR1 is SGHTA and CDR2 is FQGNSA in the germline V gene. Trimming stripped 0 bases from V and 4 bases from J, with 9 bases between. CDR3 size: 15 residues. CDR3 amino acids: CASSLAGVSTGELFF. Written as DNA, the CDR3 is TGTGCCAGCAGCTTAGCGGGAGTGAGCACCGGGGAGCTGTTTTTT.

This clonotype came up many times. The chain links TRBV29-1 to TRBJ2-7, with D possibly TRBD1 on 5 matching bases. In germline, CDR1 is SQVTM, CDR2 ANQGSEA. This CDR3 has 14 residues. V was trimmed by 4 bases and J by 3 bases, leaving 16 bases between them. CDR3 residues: CSVVPRQSRYEQYF. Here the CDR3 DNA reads TGCAGCGTTGTCCCAAGACAGTCCCGCTACGAGCAGTACTTC.

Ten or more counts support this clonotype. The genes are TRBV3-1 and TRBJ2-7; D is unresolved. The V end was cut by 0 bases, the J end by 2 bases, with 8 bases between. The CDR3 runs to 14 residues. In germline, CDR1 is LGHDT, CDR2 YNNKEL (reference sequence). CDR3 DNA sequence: TGTGCCAGCAGCCAAGATCATCCCCCCTACGAGCAGTACTTC. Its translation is CASSQDHPPYEQYF.

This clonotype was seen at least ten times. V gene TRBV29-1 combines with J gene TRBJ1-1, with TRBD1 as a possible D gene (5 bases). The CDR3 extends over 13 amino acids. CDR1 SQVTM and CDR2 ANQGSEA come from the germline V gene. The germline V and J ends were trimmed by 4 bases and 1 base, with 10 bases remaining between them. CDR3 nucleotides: TGCAGCGTTGTCTCCAGGGCGAACACTGAAGCTTTCTTT. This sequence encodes CSVVSRANTEAFF. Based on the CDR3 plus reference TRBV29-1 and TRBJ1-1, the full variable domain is SAVISQKPSRDICQRGTSLTIQCQVDSQVTMMFWYRQQPGQSLTLIATANQGSEATYESGFVIDKFPISRPNLTFSTLTVSNMSPEDSSIYLCSVVSRANTEAFFGQGTRLTVV.